The present entry profiles one T cell receptor beta chain with its context. This clonotype has a count of ten or more. The antigen it recognizes is unknown. No much larger clone is present one base from it, and per-base qualities are unavailable. TCR beta CDR3 regions were amplified from RNA transcripts. For the first round of RT-PCR on the TCR CDR3, the HTBI primer set was used together with the Qiagen OneStep RT-PCR kit. Libraries were constructed in a second round of multiplex PCR, after which size selection and purification were carried out. Libraries were sequenced paired-end with 100 bp reads on an Illumina HiSeq2000. On the study's bioinformatics: SOAPnuke was used to process the raw data, throwing out any read that contained adapters or uncalled bases, had a mean Phred below 15, or lacked an exact constant-primer or identifier match. COPE v1.2.5 was used to merge the high-quality paired reads, and each unique nucleotide sequence was defined as a clonotype. MiTCR v1.1 was used to align the clonotypes against IMGT TRBV, TRBD and TRBJ reference segments. Analysis was restricted to V-J combinations with a frequency above 0.0001, which covered roughly 99% of repertoires. A TCS score was defined as the ratio between F50 (clonal expansion) and ExV (chaos), using BLOSUM62-based TCRdist between CDR3 peptides within each V-J. Welch's t-statistics and random forest reduced several hundred V-J features to 10 to 15, which were used in a naive Bayes classifier (R e1071). Starting from the raw public reads, TCRdb applied fastp trimming at Q25, assembled clones with MiXCR and retained in-frame beta chains. Rows merge per CDR3 protein into single entries with the most common DNA and genes. For this entry, the V and J calls and clone size follow TCRdb and not the study's own pipeline. This sample comprises 360,000 or so distinct CDR3 sequences, around 18% of them detected only once. The ten largest clones add up to roughly 16% of the sample.

This sample is drawn from a study of T cells in Graves' hyperthyroidism and ophthalmopathy (dated by TCRdb to the late 2010s). Concerning the study at large: Peripheral blood samples were taken at the time of initial diagnosis, prior to any treatment. According to the paper, TCR Vbeta CDR3 sequencing was carried out on about 140 peripheral blood samples, which came from fewer than 50 ophthalmopathy, under 80 hyperthyroidism and about 17 progressor patients. Prospective prediction of ophthalmopathy was tested in an independent validation cohort consisting of about 20 hyperthyroidism patients and approximately 16 patients who later progressed to ophthalmopathy. The study also compared thyroid tissue and blood T-cell repertoires from five or six Graves' hyperthyroidism patients. For training and testing, the approximately 97 patients in the discovery cohort were randomly divided in a 7:3 ratio. To identify TCR V-J signatures that set the groups apart, the researchers used a discovery cohort of about a hundred patients, made up of 40 to 45 with Graves' ophthalmopathy and 57 with stable Graves' hyperthyroidism. After blood sampling, hyperthyroidism patients were treated with methimazole at a starting dose of 30 mg daily, and ophthalmopathy patients were treated with high-dose intravenous methylprednisolone. Paper-wide results and their limitations: No statistical method was used to fix the sample size in advance, and group allocation was not hidden from the investigators. In validation, the model predicted progression to ophthalmopathy a median of 6.5 months before onset, with over 60% sensitivity and roughly 72% specificity. In cross-validation, a model built on a 13 V-J signature told ophthalmopathy apart from stable hyperthyroidism with over 85% sensitivity and 81% to 82% specificity, and in testing the same model reached 80%/75%. Blood samples also contained most of the expanded thyroid clonotypes (frequency above 0.001), which suggests that blood repertoires may reflect thyroid immune responses.

In the ophthalmopathy patients, disease was moderately to severely active, with a Clinical Activity Score of 3 or more, a NOSPECS grade of 4 or more, and a duration of less than 3 months. Exclusion was applied to patients with uncontrolled infections, other autoimmune diseases, pregnancy or lactation. Diagnoses were based on clinical symptoms, serum thyroxine and TRAb, thyroid ultrasound and orbital computed tomography. PBMCs were isolated from more than 9 ml of fresh peripheral blood by Ficoll-Paque density gradient centrifugation. Total RNA was extracted using Trizol reagent, and RNA quality was assessed on an Agilent 2100 Bioanalyzer. The CDR1 and CDR2 encoded by the germline V gene are MDHEN and SYDVKM. The cysteine opens and the phenylalanine closes a CDR3 of 15 amino acids. CDR3 DNA only is kept here, 45 bases in frame from base 1. At the junction V is shortened by 3 bases and J by 2 bases, with 13 bases in between.

Sample: blood. This clonotype originated in a woman between 40 and 55 years old with Graves' ophthalmopathy. The chain was built from TRBV28 and TRBJ2-5; a tentative D call is TRBD2 (6 bases match). The DNA sequence is as follows: TGTGCCAGCAGTTTCGTGGCGGGGTCTCAAGAGACCCAGTACTTC. It translates as CASSFVAGSQETQYF.